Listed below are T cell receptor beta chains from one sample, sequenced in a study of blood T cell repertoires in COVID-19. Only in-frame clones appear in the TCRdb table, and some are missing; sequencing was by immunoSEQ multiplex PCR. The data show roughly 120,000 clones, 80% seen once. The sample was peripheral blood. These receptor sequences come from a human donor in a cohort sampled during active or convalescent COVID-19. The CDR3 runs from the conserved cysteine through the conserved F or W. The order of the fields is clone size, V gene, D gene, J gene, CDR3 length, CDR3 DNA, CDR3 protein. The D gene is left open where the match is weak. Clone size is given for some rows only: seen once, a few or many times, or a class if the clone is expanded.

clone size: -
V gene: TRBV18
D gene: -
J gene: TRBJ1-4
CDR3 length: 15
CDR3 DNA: TGTGCCAGCTCACCGACAGTTGCAACTAATGAAAAACTGTTTTTT
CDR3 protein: CASSPTVATNEKLFF

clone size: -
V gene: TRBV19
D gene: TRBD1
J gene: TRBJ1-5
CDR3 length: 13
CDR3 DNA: TGTGCCAGTAGTGTCAGGGGGAATCAGCCCCAGCATTTT
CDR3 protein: CASSVRGNQPQHF

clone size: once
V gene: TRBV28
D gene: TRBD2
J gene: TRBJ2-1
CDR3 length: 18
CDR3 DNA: TGTGCCAGCGCGGGGACTAGCGGGAGAAGGAGCTCCTACAATGAGCAGTTCTTC
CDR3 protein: CASAGTSGRRSSYNEQFF

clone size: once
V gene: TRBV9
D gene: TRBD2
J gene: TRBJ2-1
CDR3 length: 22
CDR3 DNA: TGTGCCAGCAGCGTAGTTCCGGGAGGGCTAGCGGGGTCCAACGGCCGGTACAATGAGCAGTTCTTC
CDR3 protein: CASSVVPGGLAGSNGRYNEQFF

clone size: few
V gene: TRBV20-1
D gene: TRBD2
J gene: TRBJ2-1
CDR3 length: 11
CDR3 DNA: TGCAGTGCACCAGCGGGGCTAAAGCAGTTCTTC
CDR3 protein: CSAPAGLKQFF

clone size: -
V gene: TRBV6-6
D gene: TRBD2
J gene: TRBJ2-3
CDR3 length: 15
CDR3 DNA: TGTGCCAGCAGTAATCTAGCGGCTAGCACAGATACGCAGTATTTT
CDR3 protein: CASSNLAASTDTQYF

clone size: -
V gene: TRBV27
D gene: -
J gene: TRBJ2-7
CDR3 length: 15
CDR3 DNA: TGTGCCAGCAGTTTATCGTGGGGAGGTTGGTACGAGCAGTACTTC
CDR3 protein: CASSLSWGGWYEQYF

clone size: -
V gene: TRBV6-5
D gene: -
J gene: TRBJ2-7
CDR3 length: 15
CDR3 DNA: TGTGCCAGCAGTTCCTCAAACCCTAGCTCCTACGAGCAGTACTTC
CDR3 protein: CASSSSNPSSYEQYF

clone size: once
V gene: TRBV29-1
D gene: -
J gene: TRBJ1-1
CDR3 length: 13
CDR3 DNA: TGCAGCGTTGTTTTCCAGGGGAGGGCTGAAGCTTTCTTT
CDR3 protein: CSVVFQGRAEAFF

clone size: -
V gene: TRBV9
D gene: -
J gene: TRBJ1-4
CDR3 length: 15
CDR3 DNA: TGTGCCAGCAGCGCCCAGGTTACAACTAATGAAAAACTGTTTTTT
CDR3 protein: CASSAQVTTNEKLFF